The rows below give T cell receptor beta chains drawn from one sample of a study of naive and memory T cell subsets. Each CDR3 protein gets one entry after TCRdb re-called the UMI-ligation and nested PCR reads with MiXCR. The data show over 110,000 distinct CDR3 sequences, with under 25% seen just once and roughly 0.6% held by the top ten. What was sequenced was naive CD8+ T cells from blood. These receptors all come from a human donor in good health. CDR3s include the opening cysteine and the closing phenylalanine or tryptophan. A D gene is named only where the DNA matches it firmly. The listing skips clone size in some rows; elsewhere it reads once, few, many or a size class.

v_call	j_call	clone_size	d_call	cdr3_nt	cdr3_aa
TRBV6-5	TRBJ2-1	once	NA	TGTGCCAGCAGTTACCTCGAACGCCGCCGGGGTGAGCAGTTCTTC	CASSYLERRRGEQFF
TRBV6-1	TRBJ1-5	many	NA	TGTGCCAGCAGGGCAGGGATCATGACAACTAATCAGCCCCAGCATTTT	CASRAGIMTTNQPQHF
TRBV12-5	TRBJ2-1	few	TRBD2	TGTGCTAGTGGCGCCTTAGGGGAGCCAACTAGCGATGAGCAGTTCTTC	CASGALGEPTSDEQFF
TRBV12-3/TRBV12-4	TRBJ2-1	few	TRBD2	TGTGCCAGCAGTTTTACTAGCGGGACCTACAATGAGCAGTTCTTC	CASSFTSGTYNEQFF
TRBV6-5	TRBJ2-3	NA	NA	TGTGCCAGCTCCACAGGCTCAGATACGCAGTATTTT	CASSTGSDTQYF
TRBV15	TRBJ2-3	NA	NA	TGTGCCACCAGCAGAAGGCAGGGGTCCGGGCTAGATACGCAGTATTTT	CATSRRQGSGLDTQYF
TRBV29-1	TRBJ2-7	NA	TRBD2	TGCAGCGTTATTCACATAGCGGGAGGGACTGACGAGCAGTACTTC	CSVIHIAGGTDEQYF
TRBV12-3/TRBV12-4	TRBJ1-5	few	TRBD1	TGTGCCAGCAGTCCTACCGGGACAGGGGGCGGTCAGCCCCAGCATTTT	CASSPTGTGGGQPQHF
TRBV29-1	TRBJ1-2	many	TRBD1	TGCAGCGTCGCAGGGGGAGCTAACTATGGCTACACCTTC	CSVAGGANYGYTF
TRBV7-9	TRBJ2-1	few	NA	TGTGCCAGCAGCCTTCCGGGGTCGGAGGAGCAGTTCTTC	CASSLPGSEEQFF
TRBV28	TRBJ1-1	few	TRBD1	TGTGCCAGCAGTTACGGACAGGGGGTGGGATACACTGAAGCTTTCTTT	CASSYGQGVGYTEAFF
TRBV9	TRBJ2-5	NA	TRBD1	TGTGCCAGCAGCGTAGTAGGGGGCGAAGAGACCCAGTACTTC	CASSVVGGEETQYF
TRBV12-3/TRBV12-4	TRBJ2-3	few	NA	TGTGCCAGCAGTTTCTTAGCCAGCACAGATACGCAGTATTTT	CASSFLASTDTQYF
TRBV12-3/TRBV12-4	TRBJ1-1	few	NA	TGTGCCAGCAGTCATGTCCTGAACACTGAAGCTTTCTTT	CASSHVLNTEAFF
TRBV29-1	TRBJ2-1	few	NA	TGCAGCGTTGAAGACACGGGGGGCTCAAATGAGCAGTTCTTC	CSVEDTGGSNEQFF
TRBV7-3	TRBJ2-3	NA	TRBD1	TGTGCCAGCAGCTTCACAGGGGGCGTGGGAGATACGCAGTATTTT	CASSFTGGVGDTQYF
TRBV5-4	TRBJ2-5	NA	NA	TGTGCCAGCAGCCCGGTGGTTGGGGACCAAGAGACCCAGTACTTC	CASSPVVGDQETQYF
TRBV29-1	TRBJ1-2	NA	TRBD1	TGCAGCGGGGAACAGGGGCTGGGTGGCTACACCTTC	CSGEQGLGGYTF
TRBV4-3	TRBJ2-5	few	NA	TGCGCCAGCAGCCGCATCCTAGAGCACCAAGAGACCCAGTACTTC	CASSRILEHQETQYF
TRBV19	TRBJ2-1	NA	TRBD2	TGTGCCAGTAGTATTTCTAGCGGGAGGTACAATGAGCAGTTCTTC	CASSISSGRYNEQFF
TRBV13	TRBJ1-6	NA	TRBD1	TGTGCCAGCAGCCCAGGGACAGTCGGTTCACCCCTCCACTTT	CASSPGTVGSPLHF
TRBV20-1	TRBJ2-1	few	TRBD1	TGCAGTGCTAGAGTTCCTCCGGGACAGGGGATGGATGAGCAGTTCTTC	CSARVPPGQGMDEQFF
TRBV28	TRBJ2-7	NA	TRBD1	TGTGCCAGCAGTCATCGACAGGGACGATACGAGCAGTACTTC	CASSHRQGRYEQYF
TRBV10-1	TRBJ2-2	NA	TRBD2	TGCGCCAGCACACGGCGGGGGTTAGGCGTGGTTTGCACCGGGGAGCTGTTTTTT	CASTRRGLGVVCTGELFF
TRBV7-9	TRBJ2-2	few	TRBD2	TGTGCCAGCAGCTTAGTAGCGGGAGTTACCGGGGAGCTGTTTTTT	CASSLVAGVTGELFF
TRBV28	TRBJ1-2	NA	TRBD1	TGTGCCAGCAGTCAAAACTCCATTCAAATACAGGGGGATGGCTATGGCTACACCTTC	CASSQNSIQIQGDGYGYTF
TRBV7-9	TRBJ2-3	NA	TRBD2	TGTGCCAGCACCGGGGGGTTTACCCCAGATACGCAGTATTTT	CASTGGFTPDTQYF
TRBV11-1	TRBJ2-3	NA	NA	TGTGCCAGCAGCTTAAGAGCGGATAGCACAGATACGCAGTATTTT	CASSLRADSTDTQYF
TRBV2	TRBJ2-1	NA	TRBD1	TGTGCCAGCAGCCCGACAGGGGGTAAAGACTACAATGAGCAGTTCTTC	CASSPTGGKDYNEQFF
TRBV6-5	TRBJ2-1	NA	TRBD2	TGTGCCAGCAGTTACCCCCCGGCCACGGGACTAGCAGGGAATGAGCAGTTCTTC	CASSYPPATGLAGNEQFF
TRBV4-1	TRBJ2-7	many	NA	TGCGCCAGCAGCCAAAAACAGGGAAGCTCCTACGAGCAGTACTTC	CASSQKQGSSYEQYF
TRBV7-6	TRBJ1-3	NA	NA	TGTGCCAGCAGCTTTTCAAACTCTGGAAACACCATATATTTT	CASSFSNSGNTIYF
TRBV12-3/TRBV12-4	TRBJ2-1	NA	NA	TGTGCCAGCCAAGGTCCCATCAGCTCCTACAATGAGCAGTTCTTC	CASQGPISSYNEQFF
TRBV20-1	TRBJ1-6	NA	NA	TGCAGTGCCACGACAGAAAATAATTCACCCCTCCACTTT	CSATTENNSPLHF
TRBV28	TRBJ1-2	few	NA	TGTGCCAGCAGCCCAGATGTATATGGCTACACCTTC	CASSPDVYGYTF
TRBV20-1	TRBJ2-7	few	TRBD2	TGCAGTGCTAGCGGCGGGAGCTCCTACGAGCAGTACTTC	CSASGGSSYEQYF
TRBV6-1	TRBJ1-1	few	NA	TGTGCCAGCAGCACTGAAGCTTTCTTT	CASSTEAFF
TRBV5-1	TRBJ1-1	NA	NA	TGCGCCACCTCCCGTGGGGCGGGCACTGAAGCTTTCTTT	CATSRGAGTEAFF
TRBV6-2/TRBV6-3	TRBJ2-3	NA	TRBD2	TGTGCCAGCAGTTACCAGACCGGGACTAGCGGGAGCTTTGAGAGGTGGGCCGATACGCAGTATTTT	CASSYQTGTSGSFERWADTQYF
TRBV14	TRBJ2-7	few	NA	TGTGCCAGCAGCCAAGGAGCCCCCGGGACTCTGTTCTCCTACGAGCAGTACTTC	CASSQGAPGTLFSYEQYF
TRBV28	TRBJ2-7	few	NA	TGTGCCAGCAGTGTGGGAGTCTCCGGCTACGAGCAGTACTTC	CASSVGVSGYEQYF
TRBV9	TRBJ2-7	NA	NA	TGTGCCAGCAGCGTAGGATCGTCAACCTACGAGCAGTACTTC	CASSVGSSTYEQYF
TRBV28	TRBJ1-4	many	NA	TGTGCCAGCAGTGCCCCCCCGGGGGAAAAACTGTTTTTT	CASSAPPGEKLFF
TRBV6-9	TRBJ1-5	few	NA	TGTGCCAGCAGTTATGGACTGACAGCAACGGAGGGGCCCCAGCATTTT	CASSYGLTATEGPQHF
TRBV7-9	TRBJ1-1	NA	NA	TGTGCCAGCGGAAGTTTTTCGGGGGAGTCTGAAGCTTTCTTT	CASGSFSGESEAFF
TRBV7-8	TRBJ1-1	few	TRBD1	TGTGCCAGCAGCTTAGCGGCGGACAGGGGATTGAACACTGAAGCTTTCTTT	CASSLAADRGLNTEAFF
TRBV9	TRBJ2-5	few	TRBD1	TGTGCCAGCAGCGAGGGGACAGGGGGAGAGACCCAGTACTTC	CASSEGTGGETQYF
TRBV4-1	TRBJ1-6	NA	TRBD1	TGCGCCAGCAGCCCCTTCCCGGGGACAGAGATCTCCTATAATTCACCCCTCCACTTT	CASSPFPGTEISYNSPLHF
TRBV28	TRBJ2-7	few	NA	TGTGCCAGCAGGGACCCGGGACTCGGAACCTACGAGCAGTACTTC	CASRDPGLGTYEQYF
TRBV20-1	TRBJ1-1	NA	NA	TGCAGTGCCGAAGCCCCTTTTTCGAACACTGAAGCTTTCTTT	CSAEAPFSNTEAFF
TRBV6-1	TRBJ2-7	NA	NA	TGTGCCAGCAGATTCGGACAGCGGTCTACCTACGAGCAGTACTTC	CASRFGQRSTYEQYF
TRBV2	TRBJ2-7	NA	TRBD2	TGTGCCAGCAGTGTATCCCCATCTTCCGGGACTAGGTCAAACGAGCAGTACTTC	CASSVSPSSGTRSNEQYF
TRBV19	TRBJ2-1	NA	TRBD2	TGTGCCAGTAGTATCTTGGGTCGTGAAGCGGGAGCGTTTAATGAGCAGTTCTTC	CASSILGREAGAFNEQFF
TRBV28	TRBJ1-2	few	NA	TGTGCCAGCAGTTTACTTGGGGCAAAAACGAGTCCCTATGGCTACACCTTC	CASSLLGAKTSPYGYTF
TRBV28	TRBJ2-4	NA	NA	TGTGCCAGCAGCGCTTCGGGGGAAGGAAACATTCAGTACTTC	CASSASGEGNIQYF
TRBV7-2	TRBJ2-5	few	TRBD2	TGTGCCAGCAGCAAGCGAGCCCTGGGACTAGCGCTGGGAGAGACCCAGTACTTC	CASSKRALGLALGETQYF
TRBV2	TRBJ1-5	NA	TRBD1	TGTGCCAGCACTACGGGACAGGGTTCTAATCAGCCCCAGCATTTT	CASTTGQGSNQPQHF
TRBV6-1	TRBJ1-5	NA	NA	TGTGCCAGCAAAGGGTCCCTTAATCAGCCCCAGCATTTT	CASKGSLNQPQHF
TRBV20-1	TRBJ2-7	NA	NA	TGCAGTGCCCCGGGCGAGGGCTACGGATCCTACGAGCAGTACTTC	CSAPGEGYGSYEQYF
TRBV6-5	TRBJ2-7	NA	NA	TGTGCCAGCAGGCCGGGGCCTAACTACGAGCAGTACTTC	CASRPGPNYEQYF